These 15 T cell receptor beta chains share one sample of origin, sequenced in a study of T-cell reconstitution after alpha-beta-depleted transplantation in children. Preparing the TCRbeta library involved the use of unique molecular identifiers. One entry per CDR3 protein, called by TCRdb with MiXCR from the PCR reads. The table shows some 520,000 distinct CDR3 sequences, with around a third occurring only once. The source was PBMCs from the stem cell graft donor, collected from the stem cell graft. These receptor sequences come from a human donor who donated a stem cell graft to a child with aplastic anemia.

This chain connects TRBV18 to TRBJ2-7, with 11 bases that match TRBD1. V lost 3 bases, J lost 4 bases, and 5 bases stayed unmatched. Germline V gives CDR1 KGHSH, CDR2 LQKENI. The length of the CDR3 is 15 residues. CDR3 amino acids: CASSPDRGLLYEQYF. The CDR3 DNA reads as TGTGCCAGCTCACCGGACAGGGGGCTATTGTACGAGCAGTACTTC.

This clonotype was seen a handful of times. The CDR3 is CAISEDQGYEQYF. The DNA for the CDR3 is TGTGCCATCAGTGAGGATCAGGGCTACGAGCAGTACTTC. This rearrangement joins TRBV10-3 to TRBJ2-7, with D possibly being TRBD1 (5 bases). This CDR3 comprises 13 residues. Between the trimmed V and J ends, which lost 2 bases and 3 bases, there was a span of 8 bases. Germline CDR1 reads ENHRY; CDR2 reads SYGVKD.

In nucleotides, the CDR3 is TGCGCCAGCAGCCGTTCTCTGGCGTCGCAAGAGACCCAGTACTTC. This encodes CASSRSLASQETQYF. This chain connects TRBV4-3 to TRBJ2-5; D is unclear. V dropped 4 bases and J dropped 2 bases, with 14 bases sitting between them. Per germline, CDR1 LGHNA and CDR2 YSLEER. CDR3 length: 15 residues.

The chain joins TRBV20-1 to TRBJ2-5, with no clear D. This CDR3 has 12 amino acids. Trimming cost V 5 bases and J 5 bases, with 12 bases left between them. The germline gives CDR1 DFQATT, CDR2 SNEGSKA (reference sequence). This chain's CDR3 is CSAQKGRETQYF. The DNA for the CDR3 is TGCAGTGCTCAAAAGGGTCGGGAGACCCAGTACTTC.

This chain joins TRBV20-1 and TRBJ2-7, with 8 nucleotides matching TRBD1. Germline CDR1 and CDR2: DFQATT and SNEGSKA (reference sequence). The CDR3 has 13 residues. The V and J ends lost 6 bases and 1 base, in that order; junction bases with no gene match: 5. CDR3 region: CSAMDRASYEQYV. In nucleotides, the CDR3 is TGCAGTGCAATGGACAGGGCTTCCTACGAGCAGTACGTC.

This clonotype has just one count. The genes are TRBV9 and TRBJ2-1; D unclear. Trimming shortened V by 2 bases and J by 1 base, and 13 bases separated the two germline ends. There are 16 residues in the CDR3. Germline CDR1 reads SGDLS; CDR2 reads YYNGEE. The CDR3 sequence is CASSVIPVQSYNEQFF. Written as DNA, the CDR3 is TGTGCCAGCAGCGTTATACCGGTACAGTCCTACAATGAGCAGTTCTTC.

V usage is TRBV12-3 or TRBV12-4 and J usage is TRBJ1-1; D call uncertain. CDR3 length: 13 residues. V was shortened by 3 bases and J by 6 bases, with 11 bases between the two germline ends. The CDR3, as DNA: TGTGCCAGCAGTTTGAAGGGCTATGCTGAAGCTTTCTTT. Translating it yields CASSLKGYAEAFF.

This clonotype has at least ten counts. CDR3 loop: CSARDTGTSNTEAFF. DNA of the CDR3: TGCAGTGCTAGAGATACCGGGACATCGAACACTGAAGCTTTCTTT. This chain connects TRBV20-1 to TRBJ1-1; D might be TRBD1 (6 bases). CDR1 DFQATT and CDR2 SNEGSKA come from the germline V gene (reference sequence). The CDR3 has 15 residues. V shed 0 bases and J shed 1 base, with 12 bases lying between them.

V is TRBV6-2 or TRBV6-3 and J is TRBJ1-1; D uncertain. This CDR3 spans 13 amino acids. CDR1 MNHEY and CDR2 SVGEGT come from the germline V gene. V was pared by 0 bases and J by 9 bases, with 11 bases between. The CDR3 region has the DNA TGTGCCAGCAGTTACTCGACCCAAGATCAAGCTTTCTTT. The encoded protein is CASSYSTQDQAFF.

The gene calls are TRBV6-2 or TRBV6-3 and TRBJ2-2; 8 nucleotides align to TRBD1. V shed 4 bases and J 4 bases; nucleotides not matched to a gene: 14. The germline V gene encodes CDR1 MNHEY and CDR2 SVGEGT. The CDR3 runs 18 residues. The chain's CDR3 is CASSFPPATGDSTGELFF. DNA for the CDR3: TGTGCCAGCAGTTTCCCTCCAGCGACAGGGGATAGCACCGGGGAGCTGTTTTTT.

This clonotype was found a few times. The chain has TRBV20-1 and TRBJ2-3; perhaps TRBD1 as D (6 bases). V lost 0 bases, J lost 5 bases, and 21 bases lay in between. CDR1 is DFQATT and CDR2 is SNEGSKA in the germline V gene (reference sequence). The CDR3 has 17 residues. CDR3 nucleotide sequence: TGCAGTGCTAGAGATCGGCGTGTGGGGGCCAGGCTAGATACGCAGTATTTT. This encodes CSARDRRVGARLDTQYF.

A note on this clonotype: The CDR3 does not close with the conserved phenylalanine or tryptophan, likely indicating a read error. The CDR3 loop is CSATLGGGLAGVGNEQFL. CDR3 DNA: TGCAGTGCTACCCTAGGCGGGGGACTAGCGGGAGTAGGCAATGAGCAGTTCCTC. The rearrangement joins TRBV20-1 to TRBJ2-1, with TRBD2 identical over 14 bases. From germline, CDR1 is DFQATT and CDR2 SNEGSKA (reference sequence). The CDR3 sequence is 18 residues long. After removal of 4 bases from V and 6 bases from J, the junction contained 14 bases not matched to a gene.

The V call is TRBV7-2, the J call TRBJ2-3, with D perhaps given as TRBD1 or TRBD2 (5 bases each). Looked up from germline, CDR1 is SGHTA and CDR2 is FQGNSA. The CDR3 has 17 amino acids. V was cut by 1 base and J by 6 bases, with 20 bases left in between. Written as DNA, the CDR3 is TGTGCCAGCAGCTTAGTTTTGAGAACGGGACGTAGGGATACGCAGTATTTT. It encodes CASSLVLRTGRRDTQYF.

This clonotype was counted a few times. The rearrangement joins TRBV18 to TRBJ2-7, with 7 bases fitting TRBD2. CDR3 length: 14 residues. Trimming took 3 bases from V and 4 from J; bases not matched to a gene: 6. CDR1 KGHSH and CDR2 LQKENI come from the germline V gene. The CDR3 DNA follows: TGTGCCAGCTCACCGAAGCGGGATATTTACGAGCAGTACGTC. Residues: CASSPKRDIYEQYV.

The CDR3 DNA reads TGTGCCAGCAGCTTACTACGTACTCAAGAGACCCAGTACTTC. Translation: CASSLLRTQETQYF. The gene calls are TRBV7-2 and TRBJ2-5; D not resolved. This CDR3 is 14 amino acids long. Trimming left V 2 bases short and J 2 bases short, with 9 bases between. The germline V gene encodes CDR1 SGHTA and CDR2 FQGNSA.